Below, 15 T cell receptor beta chains from the same sample are listed, as sequenced in a study of blood T cells in healthy people across ages. PCR was performed a second time for 7 to 11 cycles using a sample-barcoded 5' primer and a J-beta primer mix. TCRdb reprocessed the 5' RACE reads via MiXCR and lists one record per CDR3 protein. This sample carries about 800,000 distinct CDR3 sequences, 25% of them seen once, and the ten largest clones take under 4.5%. The same sample was also used in a study of T cells of mothers and their children.

The sequenced sample was blood. The receptors here all came from a boy younger than 18 in good health.

Only a few counts were recorded for this clonotype. The chain is built from TRBV10-3 and TRBJ2-1; 11 positions match TRBD1. Per germline, CDR1 ENHRY and CDR2 SYGVKD. Germline trimming cut 4 bases from V and 9 bases from J; bases unmatched to any gene: 5. This CDR3 has 14 amino acids. CDR3 in amino acids: CAISAGQGVGEQFF. CDR3 coding DNA: TGTGCCATCAGTGCGGGACAGGGGGTTGGTGAGCAGTTCTTC.

This chain links TRBV5-1 with TRBJ2-5, with TRBD1 matching 7 bases. Germline CDR1 and CDR2: SGHRS and YFSETQ. This CDR3 region has 16 residues. Trimming removed 4 bases from V and 1 base from J; junction bases left unmatched: 10. DNA for the CDR3: TGCGCCAGCAGCCAGATCGGACAGGTTACCCAAGAGACCCAGTACTTC. Translation gives CASSQIGQVTQETQYF.

The chain uses TRBV28 and TRBJ2-3; TRBD1 or TRBD2 may be the D gene (5 bases each). CDR3 length equals 14 residues. Germline lookup yields CDR1 MDHEN and CDR2 SYDVKM. V lost 5 bases and J 5 bases, leaving 14 bases between the germline ends. CDR3 sequence reads: CASSRGKGQDTQYF. Here the CDR3 DNA reads TGTGCCAGCAGTCGAGGGAAGGGGCAAGATACGCAGTATTTT.

This rearrangement joins TRBV4-3 to TRBJ2-7; D is possibly TRBD2 (5 bases). CDR3 length equals 15 residues. Germline V gene sequence: CDR1 LGHNA, CDR2 YSLEER. The V gene lost 2 bases and the J gene lost 0 bases, with 11 bases spanning the gap. This CDR3 is CASSQSAVSSYEQYF. The CDR3 nucleotides are TGCGCCAGCAGCCAATCAGCGGTTAGCTCCTACGAGCAGTACTTC.

CDR3 in amino acids: CASSVERAQETQYF. The CDR3 DNA follows: TGTGCCAGCAGTGTGGAGCGGGCGCAAGAGACCCAGTACTTC. V and J are TRBV27 and TRBJ2-5; perhaps TRBD2 as D (6 bases). The germline V gene encodes CDR1 MNHEY and CDR2 SMNVEV (reference sequence). The V end was cut by 5 bases, the J end by 2 bases, with 12 bases between. This CDR3 is built from 14 residues.

The chain has TRBV28 and TRBJ2-1, with TRBD1 as a possible D gene (5 bases). This CDR3 contains 14 residues. Germline loops: CDR1 MDHEN, CDR2 SYDVKM. The ends were cut back, 5 bases at V and 5 bases at J, with 13 bases in the middle. The CDR3 nucleotides read TGTGCCAGCAGTCTCCACAGGCCCGACAATGAGCAGTTCTTC. It specifies CASSLHRPDNEQFF.

V and J are TRBV4-3 and TRBJ2-7; D is possibly TRBD1 or TRBD2 (5 bases each). The CDR3 is 15 residues long. V dropped 3 bases and J dropped 2 bases, with 14 bases sitting between them. The V gene's germline CDR1 is LGHNA and CDR2 YSLEER. CDR3 sequence reads: CASSQFPGRAYEQYF. As DNA, the CDR3 is TGCGCCAGCAGCCAGTTTCCGGGACGGGCCTACGAGCAGTACTTC.

V is TRBV5-1 and J is TRBJ1-6; D remains unclear. Germline V gene data show CDR1 as SGHRS and CDR2 as YFSETQ. The CDR3 is 17 residues long. Trimming took 4 bases from V and 3 from J, leaving 17 bases between them. The CDR3: CASSGGSAGFYNSPLHF. Here the CDR3 DNA reads TGCGCCAGCAGCGGAGGCAGCGCTGGGTTCTATAATTCACCCCTCCACTTT.

CDR3 sequence: CASTRDPYNEQFF. The CDR3 DNA sequence: TGTGCCAGCACCCGGGACCCCTACAATGAGCAGTTCTTC. The V and J genes are TRBV27 and TRBJ2-5; D is possibly TRBD1 or TRBD2 (5 bases each). The end of the DNA aligns better with TRBJ2-1, so the J call may be wrong. CDR1 and CDR2 (germline): MNHEY, SMNVEV (reference sequence). The CDR3 loop spans 13 amino acids.

V and J are TRBV29-1 and TRBJ2-2; D might be TRBD1 or TRBD2, each matching 5 bases. The CDR3 has 13 residues. Per germline, CDR1 SQVTM and CDR2 ANQGSEA. V lost 6 bases to trimming and J lost 5 bases, with 13 bases between them. In DNA form, the CDR3 reads TGCAGCGTAACGGGGACGGGTACCGGGGAGCTGTTTTTT. Its protein is CSVTGTGTGELFF.

The rearrangement joins TRBV20-1 to TRBJ1-6, with 7 bases lining up with TRBD1. The ends lost 6 bases at V and 6 bases at J; junction bases unmatched: 8. Germline V gene sequence: CDR1 DFQATT, CDR2 SNEGSKA (reference sequence). The CDR3 runs 14 residues. CDR3 in amino acids: CSASPQGSNSPLHF. The CDR3 nucleotides are TGCAGTGCCAGCCCACAGGGGTCTAATTCACCCCTCCACTTT.

This clonotype was found a few times. For the CDR3, the DNA is TGTGCCAGCAGTTCGGGTTCAAGCGGGAGAGGGAATGAGCAGTTCTTC. Translation gives CASSSGSSGRGNEQFF. The genes are TRBV28 and TRBJ2-1; 8 nucleotides line up with TRBD2. After removal of 4 bases from V and 7 bases from J, the junction contained 12 bases not matched to a gene. CDR1 and CDR2 (germline): MDHEN, SYDVKM. This CDR3 has 16 residues.

The CDR3 protein is CASSIALVGGLQETQYF. CDR3 nucleotides: TGTGCCAGCAGCATCGCCCTCGTAGGTGGGTTGCAAGAGACCCAGTACTTC. The rearrangement uses TRBV7-2 and TRBJ2-5; D uncertain. This CDR3 contains 17 residues. V was trimmed by 5 bases and J by 2 bases, leaving 21 bases between them. Germline assignment: CDR1 SGHTA and CDR2 FQGNSA.

The chain joins TRBV7-2 to TRBJ2-3; 10 bases line up with TRBD2. J gave up 3 bases and V 2 bases, and 5 bases lay outside the gene matches. Germline CDR1 and CDR2: SGHTA and FQGNSA. CDR3 length equals 16 residues. CDR3: CASSLPPSGGTDTQYF. CDR3 coding DNA: TGTGCCAGCAGCTTACCGCCTAGCGGGGGAACAGATACGCAGTATTTT.

The chain combines TRBV12-3 or TRBV12-4 with TRBJ2-7; no clear D gene. CDR3 length: 13 amino acids. V gave up 2 bases and J gave up 6 bases, with 11 bases separating them. CDR3 bases: TGTGCCAGCAGTTTACTGGAGTCTTTCGAGCAGTACTTC. Amino acids: CASSLLESFEQYF.